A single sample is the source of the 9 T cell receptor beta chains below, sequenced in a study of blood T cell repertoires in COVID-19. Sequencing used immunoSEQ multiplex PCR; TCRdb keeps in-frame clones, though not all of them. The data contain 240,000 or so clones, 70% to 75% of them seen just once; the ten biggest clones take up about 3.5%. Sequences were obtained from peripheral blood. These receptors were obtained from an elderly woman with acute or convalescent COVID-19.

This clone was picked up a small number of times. CDR3 nucleotide sequence: TGTGCCAGCAGCCAGCTAGGGGGAACTGAAGCTTTCTTT. This sequence encodes CASSQLGGTEAFF. The chain has TRBV3-1 (or the pseudogene TRBV3-2) and TRBJ1-1, with D maybe TRBD1 (6 bases). V shed 3 bases and J shed 5 bases, with 10 bases lying between them. The CDR3 length is 13 residues. Germline V lookup: CDR1 LGHDT, CDR2 YNNKEL (reference sequence).

CDR3 protein: CASSRDRFEKLFF. DNA of the CDR3: TGTGCCAGCAGCCGGGACAGGTTCGAAAAACTGTTTTTT. The gene calls are TRBV12-3 or TRBV12-4 and TRBJ1-4; TRBD1 agrees at 8 bases. Losses at the gene ends were 6 bases for V and 8 bases for J; bases not matched to a gene: 5. This CDR3 is 13 amino acids long.

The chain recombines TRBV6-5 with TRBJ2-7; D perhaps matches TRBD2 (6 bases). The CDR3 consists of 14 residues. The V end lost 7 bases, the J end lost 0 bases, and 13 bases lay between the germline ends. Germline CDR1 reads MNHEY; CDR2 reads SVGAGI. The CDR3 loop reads CASTEGGASYEQYF. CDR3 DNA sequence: TGTGCCAGCACCGAAGGCGGGGCCTCCTACGAGCAGTACTTC.

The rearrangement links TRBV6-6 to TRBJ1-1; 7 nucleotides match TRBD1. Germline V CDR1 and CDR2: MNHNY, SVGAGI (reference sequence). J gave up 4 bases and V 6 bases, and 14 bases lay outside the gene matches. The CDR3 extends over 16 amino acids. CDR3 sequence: CASSPILRGLFTEAFF. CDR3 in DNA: TGTGCCAGCAGCCCAATTTTGAGGGGGCTCTTCACTGAAGCTTTCTTT.

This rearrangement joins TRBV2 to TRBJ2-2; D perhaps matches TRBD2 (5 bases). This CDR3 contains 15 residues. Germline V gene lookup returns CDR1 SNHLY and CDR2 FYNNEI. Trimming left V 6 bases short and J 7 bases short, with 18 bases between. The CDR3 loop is CASRLDRSEGGELFF. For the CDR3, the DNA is TGTGCCAGCAGACTGGACCGGAGTGAGGGCGGGGAGCTGTTTTTT.

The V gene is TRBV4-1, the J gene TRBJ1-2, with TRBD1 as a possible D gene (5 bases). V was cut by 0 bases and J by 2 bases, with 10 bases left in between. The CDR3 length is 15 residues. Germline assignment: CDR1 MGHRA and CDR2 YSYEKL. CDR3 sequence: CASSQEGNRNYGYTF. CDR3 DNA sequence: TGCGCCAGCAGCCAAGAAGGAAACAGGAACTATGGCTACACCTTC.

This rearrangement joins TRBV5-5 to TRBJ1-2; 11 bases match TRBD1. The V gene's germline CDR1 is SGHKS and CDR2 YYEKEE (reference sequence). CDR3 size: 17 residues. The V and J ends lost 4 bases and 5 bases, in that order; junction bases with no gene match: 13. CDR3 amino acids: CASSPLDRGRRHYGYTF. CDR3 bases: TGTGCCAGCAGCCCACTGGACAGGGGGCGTCGGCATTATGGCTACACCTTC.

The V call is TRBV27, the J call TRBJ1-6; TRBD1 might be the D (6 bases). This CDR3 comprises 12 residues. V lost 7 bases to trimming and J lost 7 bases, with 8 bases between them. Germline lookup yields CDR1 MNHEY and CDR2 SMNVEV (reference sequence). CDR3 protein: CASNTGNSPLHF. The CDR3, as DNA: TGTGCCAGCAACACAGGGAATTCACCCCTCCACTTT.

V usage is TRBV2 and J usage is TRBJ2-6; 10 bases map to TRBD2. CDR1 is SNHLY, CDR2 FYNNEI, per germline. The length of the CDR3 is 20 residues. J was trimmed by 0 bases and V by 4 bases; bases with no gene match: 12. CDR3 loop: CASSARSPGLAHSGANVLTF. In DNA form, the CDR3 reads TGTGCCAGCAGTGCCCGAAGTCCGGGACTAGCGCACTCTGGGGCCAACGTCCTGACTTTC.